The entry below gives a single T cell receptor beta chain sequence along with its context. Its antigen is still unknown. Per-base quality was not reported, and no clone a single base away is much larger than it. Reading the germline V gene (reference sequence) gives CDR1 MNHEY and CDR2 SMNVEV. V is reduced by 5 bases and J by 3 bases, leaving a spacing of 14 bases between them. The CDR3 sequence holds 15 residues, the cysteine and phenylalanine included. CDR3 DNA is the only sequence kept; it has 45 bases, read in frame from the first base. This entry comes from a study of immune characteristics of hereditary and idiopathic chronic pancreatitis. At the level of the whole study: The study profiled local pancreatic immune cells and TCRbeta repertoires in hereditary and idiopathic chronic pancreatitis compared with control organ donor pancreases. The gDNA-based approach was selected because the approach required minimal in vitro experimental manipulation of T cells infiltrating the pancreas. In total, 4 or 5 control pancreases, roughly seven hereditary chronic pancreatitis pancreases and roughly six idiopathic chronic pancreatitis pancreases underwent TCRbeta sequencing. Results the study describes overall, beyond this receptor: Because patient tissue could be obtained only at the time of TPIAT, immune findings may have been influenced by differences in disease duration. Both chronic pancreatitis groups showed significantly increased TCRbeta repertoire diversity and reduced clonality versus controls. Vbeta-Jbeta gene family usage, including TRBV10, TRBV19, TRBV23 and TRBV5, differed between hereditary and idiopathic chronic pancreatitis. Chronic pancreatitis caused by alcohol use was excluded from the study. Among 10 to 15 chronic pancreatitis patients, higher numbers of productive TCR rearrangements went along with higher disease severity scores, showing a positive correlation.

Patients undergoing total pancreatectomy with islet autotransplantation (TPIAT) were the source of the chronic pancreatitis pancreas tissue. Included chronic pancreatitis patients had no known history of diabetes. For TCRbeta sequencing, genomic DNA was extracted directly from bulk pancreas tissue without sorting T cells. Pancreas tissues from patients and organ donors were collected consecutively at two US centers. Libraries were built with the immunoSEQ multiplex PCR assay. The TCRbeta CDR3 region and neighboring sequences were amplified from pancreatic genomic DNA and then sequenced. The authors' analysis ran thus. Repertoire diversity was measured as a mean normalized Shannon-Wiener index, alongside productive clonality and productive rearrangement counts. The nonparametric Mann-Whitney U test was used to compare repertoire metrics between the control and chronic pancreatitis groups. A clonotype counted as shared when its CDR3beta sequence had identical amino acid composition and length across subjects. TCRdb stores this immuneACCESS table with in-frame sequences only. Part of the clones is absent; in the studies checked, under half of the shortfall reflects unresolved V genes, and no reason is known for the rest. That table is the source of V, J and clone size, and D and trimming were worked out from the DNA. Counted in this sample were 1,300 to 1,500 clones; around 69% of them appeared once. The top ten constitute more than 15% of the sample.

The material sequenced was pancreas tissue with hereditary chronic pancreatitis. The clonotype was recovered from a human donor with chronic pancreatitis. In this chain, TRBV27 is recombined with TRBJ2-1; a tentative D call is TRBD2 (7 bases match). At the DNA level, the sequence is TGTGCCAGCAGTGCTGGGGGGGCCATCTACAATGAGCAGTTCTTC. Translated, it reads CASSAGGAIYNEQFF.